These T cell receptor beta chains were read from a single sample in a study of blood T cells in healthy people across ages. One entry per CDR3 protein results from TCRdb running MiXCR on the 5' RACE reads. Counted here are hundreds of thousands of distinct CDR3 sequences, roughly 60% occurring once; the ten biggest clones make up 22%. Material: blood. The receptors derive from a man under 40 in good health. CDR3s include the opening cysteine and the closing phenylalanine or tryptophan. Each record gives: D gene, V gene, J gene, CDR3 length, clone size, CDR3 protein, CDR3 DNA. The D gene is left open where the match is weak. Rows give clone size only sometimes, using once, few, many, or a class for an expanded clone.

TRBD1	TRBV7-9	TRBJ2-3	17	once	CASSRILDRATGITQYF	TGTGCCAGCAGCAGGATCCTGGACAGGGCCACTGGGATCACGCAGTATTTT
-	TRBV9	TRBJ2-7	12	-	CASSVRLYEQYF	TGTGCCAGCAGCGTCCGACTCTACGAGCAGTACTTC
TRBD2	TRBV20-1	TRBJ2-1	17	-	CSALPGVAGGPYNEQFF	TGCAGTGCCCTCCCGGGAGTAGCGGGAGGACCCTACAATGAGCAGTTCTTC
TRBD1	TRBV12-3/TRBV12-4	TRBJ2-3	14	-	CASSFDRVTDTQYF	TGTGCCAGCAGTTTCGACAGGGTGACAGATACGCAGTATTTT
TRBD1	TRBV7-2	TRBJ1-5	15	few	CASAETGTGGSGQHF	TGTGCCAGCGCTGAGACCGGGACAGGGGGCAGTGGCCAGCATTTT
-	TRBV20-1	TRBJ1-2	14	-	CSASRRNIVYGYTF	TGCAGTGCTAGTAGGCGGAATATAGTCTATGGCTACACCTTC
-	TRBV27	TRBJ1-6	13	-	CASRSTLGSPLHF	TGTGCCAGCAGATCAACGCTTGGTTCACCCCTCCACTTT
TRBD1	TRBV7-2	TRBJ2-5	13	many	CASSPRDRETQYF	TGTGCCAGCAGCCCCCGGGACAGAGAGACCCAGTACTTC
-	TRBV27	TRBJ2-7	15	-	CASSLSPQGLYEQYF	TGTGCCAGCAGTTTATCCCCACAGGGTCTCTACGAGCAGTACTTC
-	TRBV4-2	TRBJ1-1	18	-	CASSQDPGAGGRYAEAFF	TGTGCCAGCAGCCAAGATCCCGGGGCGGGGGGGAGGTACGCTGAAGCTTTCTTT
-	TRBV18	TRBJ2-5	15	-	CASSLGFYREETQYF	TGTGCCAGCTCACTGGGGTTCTATAGGGAAGAGACCCAGTACTTC
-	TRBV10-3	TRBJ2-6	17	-	CAISELQESSGANVLTF	TGTGCCATCAGTGAGCTACAGGAGAGCTCTGGGGCCAACGTCCTGACTTTC
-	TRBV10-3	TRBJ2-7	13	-	CAISLRGSHEQYF	TGTGCCATCAGCCTACGAGGCTCCCACGAGCAGTACTTC
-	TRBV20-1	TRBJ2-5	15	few	CSAPKVQPTQETQYF	TGCAGTGCCCCAAAGGTACAGCCGACCCAAGAGACCCAGTACTTC
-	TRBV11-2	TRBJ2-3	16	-	CASSLGRAASTDTQYF	TGTGCCAGCAGCTTAGGTCGGGCCGCTAGCACAGATACGCAGTATTTT
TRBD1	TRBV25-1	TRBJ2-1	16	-	CASSQTGTGPNNEQFF	TGTGCCAGCAGCCAAACCGGGACAGGGCCTAACAATGAGCAGTTCTTC
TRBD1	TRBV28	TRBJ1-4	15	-	CASSSPGGRVEKLFF	TGTGCCAGCAGTTCCCCAGGGGGCAGAGTTGAAAAACTGTTTTTT
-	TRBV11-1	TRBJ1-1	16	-	CASSLPGGQYNTEAFF	TGTGCCAGCAGCTTACCTGGGGGCCAGTACAACACTGAAGCTTTCTTT
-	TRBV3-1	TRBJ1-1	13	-	CASSPWTGDEAFF	TGTGCCAGCAGCCCCTGGACGGGCGATGAAGCTTTCTTT
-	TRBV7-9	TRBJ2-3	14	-	CASSLRAVGDTQYF	TGTGCCAGCAGTTTACGGGCGGTAGGAGATACGCAGTATTTT
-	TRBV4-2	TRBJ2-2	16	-	CASSQDGGLVTGELFF	TGTGCCAGCAGCCAAGACGGGGGCCTAGTTACCGGGGAGCTGTTTTTT
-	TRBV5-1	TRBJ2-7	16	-	CASSQPFGGLAYEQYF	TGCGCCAGCAGCCAACCGTTTGGGGGTCTAGCGTACGAGCAGTACTTC
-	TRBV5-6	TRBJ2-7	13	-	CASSRGHYYEQYF	TGTGCCAGCAGCCGTGGACACTACTACGAGCAGTACTTC
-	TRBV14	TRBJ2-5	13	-	CASSHDTRETQYF	TGTGCCAGCAGCCACGACACCAGAGAGACCCAGTACTTC
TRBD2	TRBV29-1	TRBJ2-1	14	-	CSVEAAGGRNEQFF	TGCAGCGTTGAAGCAGCGGGGGGTCGTAATGAGCAGTTCTTC